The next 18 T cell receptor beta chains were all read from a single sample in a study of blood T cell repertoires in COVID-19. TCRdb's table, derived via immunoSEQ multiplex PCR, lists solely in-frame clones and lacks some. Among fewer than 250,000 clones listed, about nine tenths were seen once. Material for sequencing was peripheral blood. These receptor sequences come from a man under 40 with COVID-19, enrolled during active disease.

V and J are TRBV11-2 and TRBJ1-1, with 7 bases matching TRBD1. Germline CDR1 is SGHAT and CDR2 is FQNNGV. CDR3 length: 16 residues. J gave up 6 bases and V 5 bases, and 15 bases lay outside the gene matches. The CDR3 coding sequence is TGTGCCAGCAGCGTCCTGACAGGGACGGCTCTTTCTGAAGCTTTCTTT. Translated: CASSVLTGTALSEAFF.

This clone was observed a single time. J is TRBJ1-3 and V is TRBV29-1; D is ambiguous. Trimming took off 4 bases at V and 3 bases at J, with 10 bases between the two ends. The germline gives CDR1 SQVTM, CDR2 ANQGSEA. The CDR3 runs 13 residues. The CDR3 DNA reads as TGCAGCGTTGGGCTCAGTTTTGGAAACACCATATATTTT. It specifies CSVGLSFGNTIYF.

DNA of the CDR3: TGTGCCAGCAGTACTACCACTGAAGCTTTCTTT. Translating gives CASSTTTEAFF. V and J are TRBV6-5 and TRBJ1-1; no definite D call. Per germline, CDR1 MNHEY and CDR2 SVGAGI. The CDR3 loop spans 11 amino acids. The germline V and J ends were trimmed by 5 bases and 4 bases, with 5 bases remaining between them.

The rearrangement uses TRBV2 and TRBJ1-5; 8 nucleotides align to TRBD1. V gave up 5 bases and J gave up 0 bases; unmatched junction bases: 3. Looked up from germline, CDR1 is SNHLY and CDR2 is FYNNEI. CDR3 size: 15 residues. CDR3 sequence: CASSQQGVSNQPQHF. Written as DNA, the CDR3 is TGTGCCAGCAGTCAACAGGGGGTTAGCAATCAGCCCCAGCATTTT.

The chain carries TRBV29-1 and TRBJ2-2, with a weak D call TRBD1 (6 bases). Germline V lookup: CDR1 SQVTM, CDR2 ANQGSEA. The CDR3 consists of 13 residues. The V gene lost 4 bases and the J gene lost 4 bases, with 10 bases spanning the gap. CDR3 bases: TGCAGCGTTGGACAGGTCATCACCGGGGAGCTGTTTTTT. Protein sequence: CSVGQVITGELFF.

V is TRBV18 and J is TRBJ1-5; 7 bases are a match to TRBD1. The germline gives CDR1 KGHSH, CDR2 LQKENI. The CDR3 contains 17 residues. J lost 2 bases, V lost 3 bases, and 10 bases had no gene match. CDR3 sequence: CASSPLDRAGGNQPQHF. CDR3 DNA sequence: TGTGCCAGCTCACCCCTCGACAGGGCGGGTGGCAATCAGCCCCAGCATTTT.

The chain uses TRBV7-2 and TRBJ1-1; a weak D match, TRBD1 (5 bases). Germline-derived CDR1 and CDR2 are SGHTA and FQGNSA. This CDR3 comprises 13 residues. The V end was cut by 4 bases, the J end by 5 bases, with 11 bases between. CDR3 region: CASSSTVGTEAFF. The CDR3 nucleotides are TGTGCCAGCAGCTCGACAGTGGGGACTGAAGCTTTCTTT.

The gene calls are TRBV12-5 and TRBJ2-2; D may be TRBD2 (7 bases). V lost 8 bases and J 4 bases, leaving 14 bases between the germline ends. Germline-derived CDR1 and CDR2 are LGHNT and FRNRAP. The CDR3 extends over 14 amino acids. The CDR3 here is CASRRGAGTGELFF. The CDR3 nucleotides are TGTGCTAGTAGACGGGGGGCGGGCACCGGGGAGCTGTTTTTT.

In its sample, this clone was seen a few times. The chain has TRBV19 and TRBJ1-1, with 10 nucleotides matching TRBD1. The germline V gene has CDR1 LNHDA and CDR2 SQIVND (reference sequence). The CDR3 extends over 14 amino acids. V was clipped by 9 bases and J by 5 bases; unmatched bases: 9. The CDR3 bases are TGTGCCAGCCGACAGGGGGCGATGAGGACTGAAGCTTTCTTT. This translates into CASRQGAMRTEAFF.

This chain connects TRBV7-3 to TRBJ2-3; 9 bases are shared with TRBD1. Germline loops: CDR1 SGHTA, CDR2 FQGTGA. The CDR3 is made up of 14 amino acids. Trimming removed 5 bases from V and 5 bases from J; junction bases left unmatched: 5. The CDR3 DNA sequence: TGTGCCAGCAGCACCCCGGGACAGGGAGATACGCAGTATTTT. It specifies CASSTPGQGDTQYF.

The CDR3 protein is CASSPDGGLNTGELFF. Here the CDR3 DNA reads TGTGCCAGCAGCCCGGACGGGGGACTGAACACCGGGGAGCTGTTTTTT. The chain links TRBV5-5 to TRBJ2-2, with a weak D call TRBD2 (6 bases). The CDR3 extends over 16 amino acids. Germline assignment: CDR1 SGHKS and CDR2 YYEKEE (reference sequence). Trimming stripped 4 bases from V and 1 base from J, with 14 bases between.

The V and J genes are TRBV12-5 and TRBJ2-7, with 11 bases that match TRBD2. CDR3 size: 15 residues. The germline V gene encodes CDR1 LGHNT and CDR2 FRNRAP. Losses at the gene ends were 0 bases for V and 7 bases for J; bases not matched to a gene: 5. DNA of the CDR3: TGTGCTAGTGGTTTGGTGCCTAGCGGGGGGCTGGAGCAGTACTTC. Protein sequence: CASGLVPSGGLEQYF.

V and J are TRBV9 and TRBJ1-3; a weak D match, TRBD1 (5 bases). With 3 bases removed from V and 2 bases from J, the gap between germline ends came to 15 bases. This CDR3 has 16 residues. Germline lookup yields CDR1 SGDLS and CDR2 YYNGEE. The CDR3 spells CASSDPYGTAGNTIYF. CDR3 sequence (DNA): TGTGCCAGCAGCGACCCATATGGGACTGCTGGAAACACCATATATTTT.

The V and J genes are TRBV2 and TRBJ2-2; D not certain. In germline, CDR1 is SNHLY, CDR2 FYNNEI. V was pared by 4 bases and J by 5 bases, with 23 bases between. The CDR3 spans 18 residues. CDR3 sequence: CASSVDGLGPPGTGELFF. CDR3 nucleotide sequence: TGTGCCAGCAGTGTTGACGGTCTTGGCCCCCCGGGTACCGGGGAGCTGTTTTTT.

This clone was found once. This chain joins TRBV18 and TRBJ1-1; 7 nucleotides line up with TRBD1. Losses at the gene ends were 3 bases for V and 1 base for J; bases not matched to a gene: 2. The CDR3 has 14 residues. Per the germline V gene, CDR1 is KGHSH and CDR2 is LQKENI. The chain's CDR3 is CASSPGQPNTEAFF. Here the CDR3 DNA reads TGTGCCAGCTCACCGGGACAGCCGAACACTGAAGCTTTCTTT.

The CDR3 loop reads CASSQEERGAGNEQFF. The CDR3 DNA reads TGTGCCAGCAGCCAAGAGGAGAGAGGGGCGGGGAATGAGCAGTTCTTC. The genes are TRBV4-2 and TRBJ2-1, with D possibly TRBD2 on 6 matching bases. CDR3 length: 16 amino acids. Per the germline V gene, CDR1 is LGHNA and CDR2 is YNFKEQ. Trimming cost V 0 bases and J 7 bases, with 16 bases left between them.

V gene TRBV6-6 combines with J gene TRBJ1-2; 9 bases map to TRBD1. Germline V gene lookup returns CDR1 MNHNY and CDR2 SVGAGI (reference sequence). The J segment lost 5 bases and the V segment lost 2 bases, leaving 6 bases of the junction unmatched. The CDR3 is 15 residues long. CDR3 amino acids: CASSYRTGDSYGYTF. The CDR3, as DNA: TGTGCCAGCAGTTACAGGACAGGGGATTCTTATGGCTACACCTTC.

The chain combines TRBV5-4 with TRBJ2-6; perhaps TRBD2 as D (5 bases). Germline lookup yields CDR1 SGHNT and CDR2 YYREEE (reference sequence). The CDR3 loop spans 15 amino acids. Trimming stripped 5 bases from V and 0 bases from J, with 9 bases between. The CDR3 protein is CASREDNSGANVLTF. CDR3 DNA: TGTGCCAGCAGGGAGGATAACTCTGGGGCCAACGTCCTGACTTTC.